These 31 T cell receptor beta chains originate from one sample sequenced in a study of cytomegalovirus exposure and HLA in healthy donors. This PCR relied on a set of 60 Vbeta primers and 13 Jbeta primers. Clones were sequenced by immunoSEQ multiplex PCR, and TCRdb holds only the in-frame ones, with some missing. This sample has 200,000 to 300,000 clones, with 70% to 90% found just once. Input material: PBMCs. These receptors were collected from a girl aged 2 to 9 in good health and CMV-seronegative.

This chain links TRBV19 with TRBJ2-7; TRBD1 aligns across 8 bases. CDR1 and CDR2 (germline): LNHDA, SQIVND (reference sequence). There are 11 residues in the CDR3. The trim removed 9 bases at V and 6 bases at J, leaving 4 bases unmatched. The CDR3 sequence is CASGQGAEQYF. DNA of the CDR3: TGTGCCAGCGGACAGGGTGCCGAGCAGTACTTC.

The V gene is TRBV4-1, the J gene TRBJ2-5; D is perhaps TRBD2 (6 bases). Trimming cost V 0 bases and J 5 bases, with 13 bases left between them. Germline V gives CDR1 MGHRA, CDR2 YSYEKL. There are 15 residues in the CDR3. The CDR3 here is CASSQDQEGRETQYF. CDR3 DNA sequence: TGCGCCAGCAGCCAAGATCAGGAGGGCCGGGAGACCCAGTACTTC.

The chain recombines TRBV29-1 with TRBJ2-3; tentative D call: TRBD2 (6 bases). This CDR3 comprises 11 residues. Germline lookup yields CDR1 SQVTM and CDR2 ANQGSEA. The ends were cut back, 8 bases at V and 6 bases at J, with 12 bases in the middle. The CDR3 DNA reads TGCAGCACCCACCGGGGGGATACGCAGTATTTT. This gives the protein CSTHRGDTQYF.

The CDR3 bases are TGTGCCACCAGCAGAGCGGGGGGTACTGGAAACACCATATATTTT. Protein: CATSRAGGTGNTIYF. The chain links TRBV15 to TRBJ1-3; weak D call: TRBD1 (5 bases). Deletions cut 1 base from V and 2 bases from J, with 9 bases between. The length of the CDR3 is 15 residues. Germline V gene lookup returns CDR1 LNHNV and CDR2 YYDKDF (reference sequence).

V usage is TRBV13 and J usage is TRBJ2-2, with 9 bases fitting TRBD2. With V trimmed by 5 bases and J by 4 bases, 8 bases remained unmatched. Germline V CDR1 and CDR2: PRHDT, FYEKMQ (reference sequence). The CDR3 has 16 residues. The CDR3 protein is CASSAAGGPGTGELFF. Written as DNA, the CDR3 is TGTGCCAGCAGCGCAGCGGGGGGCCCAGGCACCGGGGAGCTGTTTTTT.

The chain is built from TRBV4-2 and TRBJ2-2, with D tentatively TRBD1 (6 bases). CDR3 length equals 21 residues. CDR1 LGHNA and CDR2 YNFKEQ come from the germline V gene. Trimming took off 4 bases at V and 4 bases at J, with 31 bases between the two ends. The CDR3, as DNA: TGTGCCAGCAGCCCGGTTGGGGGCGGCGTTTTTCTCGGAGAGTCCACCGGGGAGCTGTTTTTT. This gives the protein CASSPVGGGVFLGESTGELFF.

The chain links TRBV10-3 to TRBJ2-3, with D perhaps TRBD2 (7 bases). CDR3 length equals 18 residues. Germline CDR1 reads ENHRY; CDR2 reads SYGVKD. Trimming shortened V by 3 bases and J by 2 bases, and 21 bases separated the two germline ends. The CDR3 coding sequence is TGTGCCATCAGTGATTTCCGGGGGGCAAATACGTTCACAGATACGCAGTATTTT. Its translation is CAISDFRGANTFTDTQYF.

The chain couples TRBV11-2 to TRBJ2-7; D remains ambiguous. V gave up 3 bases and J gave up 0 bases, with 3 bases separating them. The CDR3 is made up of 12 amino acids. Germline loops: CDR1 SGHAT, CDR2 FQNNGV. The CDR3 loop reads CASSFNSYEQYF. In DNA, the CDR3 is TGTGCCAGCAGCTTCAACTCCTACGAGCAGTACTTC.

V usage is TRBV19 and J usage is TRBJ2-3, with 14 bases that match TRBD2. Losses at the gene ends were 4 bases for V and 5 bases for J; bases not matched to a gene: 5. Germline V gene data show CDR1 as LNHDA and CDR2 as SQIVND (reference sequence). The CDR3 is 16 amino acids. The CDR3 loop is CASSRGLAGEGDTQYF. As DNA, the CDR3 is TGTGCCAGTAGTAGGGGACTAGCGGGGGAGGGAGATACGCAGTATTTT.

This chain joins TRBV30 and TRBJ2-7; 10 bases map to TRBD2. The CDR3 is 13 amino acids. V gave up 5 bases and J gave up 6 bases; unmatched junction bases: 7. Looked up from germline, CDR1 is GTSNPN and CDR2 is SVGIG (reference sequence). The CDR3 sequence is CAWAGSGRREQYF. The CDR3 DNA follows: TGTGCCTGGGCCGGTAGCGGGAGGCGCGAGCAGTACTTC.

V usage is TRBV4-2 and J usage is TRBJ2-5; a weak D match, TRBD1 (5 bases). Germline CDR1 reads LGHNA; CDR2 reads YNFKEQ. Trimming took 0 bases from V and 1 from J, leaving 21 bases between them. The length of the CDR3 is 19 residues. The DNA of the CDR3 is TGTGCCAGCAGCCAAGATAAGTGGGTAGGCCAGGGCATCCAAGAGACCCAGTACTTC. Its protein product is CASSQDKWVGQGIQETQYF.

This clone was seen only once. The chain couples TRBV19 to TRBJ2-7; a weak D match, TRBD2 (6 bases). This CDR3 has 16 amino acids. V was clipped by 3 bases and J by 7 bases, with 22 bases between them. Germline V gene sequence: CDR1 LNHDA, CDR2 SQIVND (reference sequence). This CDR3 reads CASSMGPGRQGWEQYF. In nucleotides, the CDR3 is TGTGCCAGTAGTATGGGCCCGGGGAGGCAGGGCTGGGAGCAGTACTTC.

This rearrangement joins TRBV29-1 to TRBJ1-1, with unresolved D. CDR1 and CDR2 (germline): SQVTM, ANQGSEA. This CDR3 has 14 residues. As DNA, the CDR3 is TGCAGGCCCAAGTGGAGGGAGGGAAGCACTGAAGCTTTCTTT. Protein: CRPKWREGSTEAFF.

The chain combines TRBV7-6 with TRBJ1-2; possibly TRBD1 for D (5 bases). The CDR3 is 13 amino acids. In germline, CDR1 is SGHVS, CDR2 FNYEAQ. The V end lost 5 bases, the J end lost 5 bases, and 12 bases lay between the germline ends. Here the CDR3 reads CASSPDIGYGYTF. The CDR3 DNA sequence: TGTGCCAGCAGCCCGGACATCGGATATGGCTACACCTTC.

V and J are TRBV6-1 and TRBJ2-7, with a tentative D call TRBD2 (5 bases). Germline V gene lookup returns CDR1 MNHNS and CDR2 SASEGT. CDR3 size: 14 residues. The V gene lost 11 bases and the J gene lost 4 bases, with 21 bases spanning the gap. CDR3: CAGGFGGPRYEQYF. CDR3 DNA: TGTGCCGGAGGATTTGGCGGCCCCCGTTACGAGCAGTACTTC.

This clone was detected once. The genes are TRBV15 and TRBJ2-5; D unclear. From germline, CDR1 is LNHNV and CDR2 YYDKDF (reference sequence). This CDR3 has 12 amino acids. Trimming shortened V by 1 base and J by 5 bases, and 5 bases separated the two germline ends. DNA of the CDR3: TGTGCCACCAGCAGAGGTTCGGAGACCCAGTACTTC. It specifies CATSRGSETQYF.

The chain is built from TRBV9 and TRBJ2-5; 8 bases match TRBD2. Germline V lookup: CDR1 SGDLS, CDR2 YYNGEE. The CDR3 contains 17 residues. Unmatched junction bases numbered 11, after V lost 2 bases and J lost 2 bases. This CDR3 is CASSVSPLTGGQETQYF. Written as DNA, the CDR3 is TGTGCCAGCAGCGTTAGCCCCCTCACGGGGGGGCAAGAGACCCAGTACTTC. The variable domain in full, completed from reference TRBV9 and TRBJ2-5, reads DSGVTQTPKHLITATGQRVTLRCSPRSGDLSVYWYQQSLDQGLQFLIQYYNGEERAKGNILERFSAQQFPDLHSELNLSSLELGDSALYFCASSVSPLTGGQETQYFGPGTRLLVL.

V gene TRBV6-5 combines with J gene TRBJ2-1; TRBD2 matches 10 bases. The CDR3 sequence is 15 residues long. The ends lost 6 bases at V and 7 bases at J; junction bases unmatched: 9. Looked up from germline, CDR1 is MNHEY and CDR2 is SVGAGI. CDR3 bases: TGTGCCAGCAGAGAGAGCGGGAGGGCCCTAAATGAGCAGTTCTTC. Protein sequence: CASRESGRALNEQFF.

This clone showed up just a few times. The chain employs TRBV19 and TRBJ1-1; perhaps TRBD1 as D (6 bases). CDR1 and CDR2 from the germline V gene are LNHDA and SQIVND (reference sequence). This CDR3 is 10 amino acids long. V was pared by 7 bases and J by 8 bases, with 8 bases between. The DNA of the CDR3 is TGTGCCAGTAATGGGGGCGAAGCTTTCTTT. Residues: CASNGGEAFF. The whole variable domain, filled in from reference TRBV19 and TRBJ1-1, reads DGGITQSPKYLFRKEGQNVTLSCEQNLNHDAMYWYRQDPGQGLRLIYYSQIVNDFQKGDIAEGYSVSREKKESFPLTVTSAQKNPTAFYLCASNGGEAFFGQGTRLTVV.

The rearrangement uses TRBV5-4 and TRBJ2-3; 11 bases are a match to TRBD2. CDR1 and CDR2 (germline): SGHNT, YYREEE (reference sequence). The J segment lost 1 base and the V segment lost 4 bases, leaving 5 bases of the junction unmatched. The CDR3 runs 16 residues. DNA of the CDR3: TGTGCCAGCAGCAATAGACTAGCGGGACGCACAGATACGCAGTATTTT. Protein sequence: CASSNRLAGRTDTQYF.

The rearrangement joins TRBV30 to TRBJ2-3, with 9 bases lining up with TRBD1. After removal of 5 bases from V and 3 bases from J, the junction contained 6 bases not matched to a gene. The germline V gene encodes CDR1 GTSNPN and CDR2 SVGIG (reference sequence). The CDR3 has 14 residues. This CDR3 reads CAWGTGGSTDTQYF. In DNA form, the CDR3 reads TGTGCCTGGGGAACAGGGGGCAGTACAGATACGCAGTATTTT.

This clone was seen a few times. The chain employs TRBV27 and TRBJ2-7; D possibly corresponds to TRBD1 (5 bases). V was shortened by 4 bases and J by 2 bases, with 12 bases between the two germline ends. The length of the CDR3 is 14 residues. Germline V gene lookup returns CDR1 MNHEY and CDR2 SMNVEV (reference sequence). CDR3 nucleotide sequence: TGTGCCAGCAGTTATGCCCCAGGGCCCTACGAGCAGTACTTC. Amino acids: CASSYAPGPYEQYF.

The V and J genes are TRBV2 and TRBJ1-5, with TRBD1 identical over 7 bases. The CDR3 consists of 15 residues. Trimming removed 7 bases from V and 1 base from J; junction bases left unmatched: 7. From germline, CDR1 is SNHLY and CDR2 FYNNEI. The CDR3 loop reads CASTQGGWSNQPQHF. The CDR3 nucleotides are TGTGCCAGCACCCAGGGGGGTTGGAGCAATCAGCCCCAGCATTTT.

This chain links TRBV29-1 with TRBJ2-2, with D perhaps TRBD1 (5 bases). The ends were cut back, 7 bases at V and 7 bases at J, with 16 bases in the middle. Germline lookup yields CDR1 SQVTM and CDR2 ANQGSEA. The CDR3 is 13 amino acids. The CDR3 here is CSAASRVLGELFF. The CDR3 nucleotides read TGCAGCGCCGCCAGCAGGGTCCTCGGGGAGCTGTTTTTT.

The chain combines TRBV7-8 with TRBJ1-6; the D is unclear. The CDR3 extends over 19 amino acids. From germline, CDR1 is SGHVS and CDR2 FQNEAQ. Trimming shortened V by 5 bases and J by 0 bases, and 20 bases separated the two germline ends. CDR3: CASSALSGVTSSYNSPLHF. The CDR3 DNA reads as TGTGCCAGCAGCGCCTTGTCCGGGGTCACAAGCTCCTATAATTCACCCCTCCACTTT.

The chain combines TRBV29-1 with TRBJ2-7, with D tentatively TRBD2 (5 bases). CDR3 length equals 15 residues. CDR1 SQVTM and CDR2 ANQGSEA come from the germline V gene. With 5 bases removed from V and 4 bases from J, the gap between germline ends came to 21 bases. CDR3 amino acids: CSVLNFSGRVYEQYF. CDR3 in DNA: TGCAGCGTTCTGAATTTCTCGGGAAGAGTTTACGAGCAGTACTTC.

V usage is TRBV4-1 and J usage is TRBJ2-1; 9 bases are a match to TRBD1. V was clipped by 3 bases and J by 5 bases; unmatched bases: 8. The germline gives CDR1 MGHRA, CDR2 YSYEKL. This CDR3 is built from 16 residues. The CDR3 is CASSHARDRDHNEQFF. The CDR3 region has the DNA TGCGCCAGCAGCCATGCGAGGGACAGGGATCACAATGAGCAGTTCTTC.

For the CDR3, the DNA is TGTGCCAGCAGCTTAGGGATCAGGGCTGAGACCCAGTACTTC. Its translation: CASSLGIRAETQYF. The chain links TRBV11-2 to TRBJ2-5; possibly TRBD1 for D (5 bases). Trimming took off 1 base at V and 5 bases at J, with 11 bases between the two ends. Germline assignment: CDR1 SGHAT and CDR2 FQNNGV. The CDR3 extends over 14 amino acids.

V usage is TRBV30 and J usage is TRBJ2-3, with 10 bases fitting TRBD1. CDR1 and CDR2 from the germline V gene are GTSNPN and SVGIG (reference sequence). CDR3 length: 16 amino acids. Unmatched junction bases numbered 7, after V lost 2 bases and J lost 2 bases. The CDR3 loop reads CAWSLPGQGFTDTQYF. Here the CDR3 DNA reads TGTGCCTGGAGTCTCCCGGGACAGGGGTTCACAGATACGCAGTATTTT.

Only one count was recorded for this clone. The chain combines TRBV4-1 with TRBJ2-7, with 14 nucleotides matching TRBD2. Per the germline V gene, CDR1 is MGHRA and CDR2 is YSYEKL. The CDR3 runs 16 residues. V lost 0 bases and J lost 3; bases outside the gene matches: 1. The CDR3 here is CASSQDGTSGSYEQYF. CDR3 bases: TGCGCCAGCAGCCAAGATGGGACTAGCGGGAGCTACGAGCAGTACTTC.

This clone was seen once. The gene calls are TRBV4-1 and TRBJ2-7, with a possible D match to TRBD1 (5 bases). The CDR3 covers 13 residues. V lost 1 base and J 4 bases, leaving 8 bases between the germline ends. Germline V gene sequence: CDR1 MGHRA, CDR2 YSYEKL. The CDR3 DNA is TGCGCCAGCAGCCAAGCAGGGTTTTACGAGCAGTACTTC. Translated: CASSQAGFYEQYF.